The 2 T cell receptor beta chains in this list originate from one sample, sequenced in a study of blood T cell repertoires in COVID-19. Generated by immunoSEQ multiplex PCR, the TCRdb table keeps only in-frame clones and is missing some. The sample has around 51,000 clones; 65% to 90% are singletons. The sequencing sample was made of peripheral blood. All receptors come from a woman aged 80 or over with acute or convalescent COVID-19.

The gene calls are TRBV10-3 and TRBJ2-2; TRBD1 agrees at 10 bases. The CDR3 totals 13 residues. After removal of 10 bases from V and 5 bases from J, the junction contained 4 bases not matched to a gene. From germline, CDR1 is ENHRY and CDR2 SYGVKD. The CDR3 DNA reads TGTGCCACCAGACAGGGGGCGACCGGGGAGCTGTTTTTT. The encoded protein is CATRQGATGELFF.

Only one count was recorded for this clone. This chain links TRBV11-2 with TRBJ2-5; D is possibly TRBD2 (6 bases). The CDR3 loop spans 14 amino acids. Germline loops: CDR1 SGHAT, CDR2 FQNNGV. The ends were cut back, 3 bases at V and 13 bases at J, with 21 bases in the middle. CDR3 protein: CASSLGRGATRWYF. DNA of the CDR3: TGTGCCAGCAGCTTGGGACGCGGGGCCACGCGGTGGTACTTC.